The 25 T cell receptor beta chains in this list originate from one sample, sequenced in a study of OX40 agonist ivuxolimab in advanced cancers. The protocol was immunoSEQ multiplex PCR, while the TCRdb copy is restricted to in-frame clones and leaves out a portion. This sample has 25,000 to 30,000 clones; over 75% occur once, and the top ten carry roughly 29%. Here the sequenced sample was CD4+ or CD8+ T cells sorted from blood, taken in a trial of the OX40 agonist ivuxolimab. The receptors come from an adult with an advanced solid tumor such as melanoma, head and neck, liver or kidney cancer.

The chain is built from TRBV7-9 and TRBJ2-7; TRBD1 aligns across 7 bases. J was trimmed by 2 bases and V by 3 bases; bases with no gene match: 4. The CDR3 loop spans 14 amino acids. The germline V gene has CDR1 SEHNR and CDR2 FQNEAQ (reference sequence). CDR3 DNA sequence: TGTGCCAGCAGCTTGACAGGGATCGCCTACGAGCAGTACTTC. Protein: CASSLTGIAYEQYF.

The rearrangement links TRBV28 to TRBJ2-7; possible D gene TRBD2, 6 bases. The CDR3 covers 13 residues. CDR1 and CDR2 from the germline V gene are MDHEN and SYDVKM. Deletions cut 3 bases from V and 4 bases from J, with 10 bases between. The CDR3 spells CASSFFAGYEQYF. DNA of the CDR3: TGTGCCAGCAGTTTTTTCGCGGGGTACGAGCAGTACTTC.

This chain links TRBV4-1 with TRBJ2-7; D may be TRBD1 (5 bases). The CDR3 covers 16 residues. V was cut by 4 bases and J by 3 bases, with 19 bases left in between. Germline values: CDR1 MGHRA, CDR2 YSYEKL. The CDR3 is CASSRLTATADYEQYF. The CDR3 nucleotides read TGCGCCAGCAGCCGATTGACAGCGACGGCAGACTACGAGCAGTACTTC.

The V gene is TRBV5-5, the J gene TRBJ1-1, with D unclear. Germline lookup yields CDR1 SGHKS and CDR2 YYEKEE (reference sequence). Trimming removed 0 bases from V and 0 bases from J, with 6 bases in between. The CDR3 is 14 amino acids. This CDR3 reads CASSLGLMNTEAFF. In DNA, the CDR3 is TGTGCCAGCAGCTTGGGGCTTATGAACACTGAAGCTTTCTTT.

The chain links TRBV6-1 to TRBJ1-2; no clear D gene. V was shortened by 2 bases and J by 3 bases, with 16 bases between the two germline ends. Germline loops: CDR1 MNHNS, CDR2 SASEGT. CDR3 size: 16 residues. CDR3 amino acids: CASSELFPDKDYGYTF. The CDR3, as DNA: TGTGCCAGCAGTGAACTTTTCCCAGACAAGGACTATGGCTACACCTTC.

The chain joins TRBV27 to TRBJ2-2; D perhaps matches TRBD2 (5 bases). Germline lookup yields CDR1 MNHEY and CDR2 SMNVEV (reference sequence). Trimming shortened V by 5 bases and J by 4 bases, and 11 bases separated the two germline ends. The CDR3 contains 14 residues. The CDR3 here is CASSPPGITGELFF. The CDR3 DNA reads TGTGCCAGCAGTCCTCCGGGGATCACCGGGGAGCTGTTTTTT.

This clone appeared a single time. The chain joins TRBV19 to TRBJ2-7; 8 bases match TRBD2. The V and J ends lost 5 bases and 4 bases, in that order; junction bases with no gene match: 4. The CDR3 sequence is 13 residues long. Per germline, CDR1 LNHDA and CDR2 SQIVND (reference sequence). CDR3 in amino acids: CASSFGRGYEQYF. CDR3 nucleotides: TGTGCCAGTAGTTTCGGGAGGGGTTACGAGCAGTACTTC.

The V and J genes are TRBV5-1 and TRBJ2-1, with 8 bases that match TRBD2. The junction had 8 bases not matched to a gene; V was cut back by 2 bases and J by 4 bases. The CDR3 loop spans 16 amino acids. Germline assignment: CDR1 SGHRS and CDR2 YFSETQ. In nucleotides, the CDR3 is TGCGCCAGCAGCTTTGGCCGCGGGGGGCTTTACAATGAGCAGTTCTTC. This gives the protein CASSFGRGGLYNEQFF.

This chain joins TRBV5-8 and TRBJ2-5, with 7 bases identical to TRBD1. The junction had 10 bases not matched to a gene; V was cut back by 4 bases and J by 1 base. This CDR3 region has 16 residues. Germline CDR1 is SGHTS and CDR2 is YDEGEE. This CDR3 is CASSQPGTALQETQYF. CDR3 coding DNA: TGTGCCAGCAGCCAACCGGGGACAGCTCTCCAAGAGACCCAGTACTTC.

As DNA, the CDR3 is TGTGCCAGCAGTGATCCTAACTCTGGGGCCAACGTCCTGACTTTC. Protein sequence: CASSDPNSGANVLTF. J is TRBJ2-6 and V is TRBV2; D gene uncertain. This CDR3 is 15 amino acids long. Trimming removed 3 bases at V and 0 bases at J, with 6 bases between. Germline values: CDR1 SNHLY, CDR2 FYNNEI.

The chain uses TRBV14 and TRBJ2-2, with D possibly matching TRBD2 (5 bases). This CDR3 region has 15 residues. Trimming removed 2 bases at V and 6 bases at J, with 13 bases between. Germline CDR1 and CDR2: SGHDN and FVKESK. The CDR3: CASSQRPRGAGELFF. CDR3 DNA: TGTGCCAGCAGCCAAAGACCACGGGGAGCCGGGGAGCTGTTTTTT.

Turning to this clone: Compared with germline, one end of the junction differs, possibly owing to a read error. The chain links TRBV18 to TRBJ2-7, with TRBD1 as a possible D gene (6 bases). Germline V gene data show CDR1 as KGHSH and CDR2 as LQKENI. The CDR3 has 13 residues. The CDR3 spells CAGSPGAGYEQYF. CDR3 DNA: TGTGCCGGCTCACCAGGGGCCGGCTACGAGCAGTACTTC.

The chain uses TRBV6-5 and TRBJ1-2; maybe TRBD1 (5 bases). Trimming removed 6 bases at V and 0 bases at J, with 14 bases between. Germline assignment: CDR1 MNHEY and CDR2 SVGAGI. The length of the CDR3 is 15 residues. CDR3 sequence: CASSPQGGANYGYTF. CDR3 nucleotides: TGTGCCAGCAGCCCCCAGGGCGGCGCTAACTATGGCTACACCTTC.

The J gene is TRBJ2-4, the V gene TRBV9, with D possibly matching TRBD2 (5 bases). V dropped 7 bases and J dropped 8 bases, with 10 bases sitting between them. From germline, CDR1 is SGDLS and CDR2 YYNGEE. The CDR3 length is 11 residues. The CDR3 DNA sequence: TGTGCCAGCGAGGGAACGGACATTCAGTACTTC. Its protein is CASEGTDIQYF.

This rearrangement joins TRBV6-1 to TRBJ2-1; 8 bases are a match to TRBD1. With V trimmed by 1 base and J by 7 bases, 9 bases remained unmatched. CDR3 length: 16 amino acids. Per germline, CDR1 MNHNS and CDR2 SASEGT. The CDR3 DNA reads as TGTGCCAGCAGTGAAGTTATCAGGGGGCCGTTTAATGAGCAGTTCTTC. Translating it yields CASSEVIRGPFNEQFF.

The chain carries TRBV4-2 and TRBJ2-7; no clear D gene. Trimming took off 5 bases at V and 3 bases at J, with 14 bases between the two ends. CDR3 length equals 14 residues. Germline CDR1 is LGHNA and CDR2 is YNFKEQ. As DNA, the CDR3 is TGTGCCAGCAGCGCGTCATTTTTCGACTACGAGCAGTACTTC. It yields the protein CASSASFFDYEQYF.

This clone was seen once. The chain has TRBV29-1 and TRBJ2-4; TRBD1 might be the D (6 bases). Per the germline V gene, CDR1 is SQVTM and CDR2 is ANQGSEA. Trimming cost V 4 bases and J 0 bases, with 16 bases left between them. The CDR3 has 16 residues. CDR3 in amino acids: CSVVGGEGLAKNIQYF. For the CDR3, the DNA is TGCAGCGTTGTTGGGGGCGAGGGTTTAGCCAAAAACATTCAGTACTTC.

This CDR3 reads CASSFEDRGLSHEQFF. The CDR3 DNA reads TGTGCCAGCAGTTTCGAGGACAGGGGGCTAAGTCATGAGCAGTTCTTC. V gene TRBV28 combines with J gene TRBJ2-1, with 11 nucleotides matching TRBD1. J lost 8 bases, V lost 3 bases, and 9 bases had no gene match. Germline assignment: CDR1 MDHEN and CDR2 SYDVKM. This CDR3 contains 16 residues. Looking up the rest from reference TRBV28 and TRBJ2-1 gives the full variable domain: DVKVTQSSRYLVKRTGEKVFLECVQDMDHENMFWYRQDPGLGLRLIYFSYDVKMKEKGDIPEGYSVSREKKERFSLILESASTNQTSMYLCASSFEDRGLSHEQFFGPGTRLTVL.

J is TRBJ1-4 and V is TRBV4-2; D gene unclear. The CDR3 has 17 residues. Germline values: CDR1 LGHNA, CDR2 YNFKEQ. Trimming took off 1 base at V and 5 bases at J, with 17 bases between the two ends. The CDR3: CASSQGIQEWANEKLFF. CDR3 DNA sequence: TGTGCCAGCAGCCAAGGAATCCAAGAGTGGGCAAATGAAAAACTGTTTTTT.

The rearrangement links TRBV7-9 to TRBJ2-7; 10 bases match TRBD2. The germline V gene encodes CDR1 SEHNR and CDR2 FQNEAQ (reference sequence). The CDR3 totals 14 residues. Trimming at V came to 2 bases and at J to 4 bases, leaving 2 bases not matched to a gene. The CDR3 nucleotides are TGTGCCAGCAGCTTACTAGCGGGAGCTTACGAGCAGTACTTC. Translated, it gives CASSLLAGAYEQYF.

The rearrangement uses TRBV7-3 and TRBJ2-2, with TRBD1 matching over 9 bases. Germline V lookup: CDR1 SGHTA, CDR2 FQGTGA. This CDR3 region has 16 residues. The V segment lost 2 bases and the J segment 4 bases; nucleotides outside the gene matches: 5. The CDR3 region has the DNA TGTGCCAGCAGCTTATCAGGGACAGGGACCACCGGGGAGCTGTTTTTT. It is translated as CASSLSGTGTTGELFF.

The genes are TRBV27 and TRBJ2-1; D may be TRBD2 (6 bases). The germline V gene encodes CDR1 MNHEY and CDR2 SMNVEV (reference sequence). Trimming removed 6 bases at V and 0 bases at J, with 12 bases between. The length of the CDR3 is 15 residues. Here the CDR3 reads CASRSTSSSYNEQFF. The DNA for the CDR3 is TGTGCCAGCAGATCGACTAGTAGCTCCTACAATGAGCAGTTCTTC.

This rearrangement joins TRBV4-1 to TRBJ2-5; D unclear. CDR1 is MGHRA, CDR2 YSYEKL, per germline. This CDR3 spans 15 amino acids. The ends were cut back, 1 base at V and 3 bases at J, with 12 bases in the middle. CDR3 region: CASSQGLHSEETQYF. The CDR3 DNA follows: TGCGCCAGCAGCCAAGGGCTTCACAGCGAAGAGACCCAGTACTTC.

The rearrangement uses TRBV5-1 and TRBJ2-2, with D unclear. The CDR3 is 15 amino acids. The V gene's germline CDR1 is SGHRS and CDR2 YFSETQ. Trimming cost V 2 bases and J 0 bases, with 8 bases left between them. The CDR3: CASSLKQANTGELFF. CDR3 nucleotide sequence: TGCGCCAGCAGCTTAAAGCAGGCGAACACCGGGGAGCTGTTTTTT. Full variable domain (remainder filled in from reference TRBV5-1 and TRBJ2-2): KAGVTQTPRYLIKTRGQQVTLSCSPISGHRSVSWYQQTPGQGLQFLFEYFSETQRNKGNFPGRFSGRQFSNSRSEMNVSTLELGDSALYLCASSLKQANTGELFFGEGSRLTVL.

The chain has TRBV18 and TRBJ2-5; D may match TRBD1 or TRBD2 (5 bases each). Germline values: CDR1 KGHSH, CDR2 LQKENI. The V end lost 3 bases, the J end lost 0 bases, and 20 bases lay between the germline ends. This CDR3 has 18 residues. The CDR3 nucleotides are TGTGCCAGCTCACCGCACCCGTGGGGGAAGGGAAACCAAGAGACCCAGTACTTC. Its protein product is CASSPHPWGKGNQETQYF.